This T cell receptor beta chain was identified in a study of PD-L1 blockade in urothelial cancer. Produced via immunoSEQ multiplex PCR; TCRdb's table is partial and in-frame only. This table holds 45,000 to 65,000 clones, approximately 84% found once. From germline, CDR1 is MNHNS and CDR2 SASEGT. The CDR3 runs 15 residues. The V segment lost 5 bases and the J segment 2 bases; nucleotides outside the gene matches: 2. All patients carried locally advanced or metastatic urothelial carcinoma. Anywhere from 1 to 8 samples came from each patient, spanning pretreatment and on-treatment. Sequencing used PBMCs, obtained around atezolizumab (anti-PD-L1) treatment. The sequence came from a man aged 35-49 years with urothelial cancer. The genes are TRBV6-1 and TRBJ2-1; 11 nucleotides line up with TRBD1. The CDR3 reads CASSKDRGPYNEQFF. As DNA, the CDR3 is TGTGCCAGCAGTAAGGACAGGGGGCCCTACAATGAGCAGTTCTTC.